This T cell receptor beta chain was found in a study of shared clonotypes between healthy human individuals. In the naive CD8 group, cells lacked CD45RO and were positively selected for CCR7, so terminally differentiated effector memory CD45RA+ cells were left out. Splitting of each subset's genomic DNA was done evenly across several immunoSEQ plates. Assay: immunoSEQ multiplex PCR; the TCRdb copy retains only in-frame clones and omits some. The sample lists 2 million to 2.5 million clones, roughly 94% occurring once. In germline, CDR1 is MNHEY, CDR2 SMNVEV (reference sequence). Trimming removed 6 bases at V and 1 base at J, with 16 bases between. This CDR3 spans 15 amino acids.

The chain recombines TRBV27 with TRBJ2-7; possible D gene TRBD2, 6 bases. The sequencing input was naive CD8+ T cells sorted from blood. The TCR was taken from a man younger than 35 in good health. The CDR3 DNA sequence: TGTGCCAGCAGCCTCGACAGAGGAGGGTCCTACGAGCAGTACTTC. Protein sequence: CASSLDRGGSYEQYF.